What follows describes a single TCR beta chain. Its antigen remains unknown. This entry is derived from a study of EBV T-cell therapy then PD-1 blockade in nasopharyngeal carcinoma. As to time point: 266 days after commencement of treatment, after nivolumab therapy. Specified treatment: AdE1-LMPpoly-expanded autologous EBV-specific T-cell therapy followed by anti-PD-1 nivolumab. Libraries were prepared by immunoSEQ multiplex PCR; TCRdb keeps only in-frame clonotypes and omits some of them. The table shows about 20,000 clones, with roughly four fifths occurring only once. Trimming took 3 bases from V and 2 from J; bases not matched to a gene: 6. Germline V lookup: CDR1 SGHVS, CDR2 FQNEAQ. There are 16 residues in the CDR3.

Sequencing used CD8+ T cells from blood, obtained at roughly day 250 from a patient whose treatment included autologous EBV-specific T cells and nivolumab. The sequence derives from a man between 40 and 49 years old with nasopharyngeal carcinoma. The chain uses TRBV7-8 and TRBJ1-5; 8 bases are a match to TRBD1. The CDR3 sequence: CASSFGGDRRNQPQHF. The DNA for the CDR3 is TGTGCCAGCAGCTTTGGAGGGGACAGGCGCAATCAGCCCCAGCATTTT. Filled out from reference TRBV7-8 and TRBJ1-5, the complete variable domain reads GAGVSQSPRYKVAKRGQDVALRCDPISGHVSLFWYQQALGQGPEFLTYFQNEAQLDKSGLPSDRFFAERPEGSVSTLKIQRTQQEDSAVYLCASSFGGDRRNQPQHFGDGTRLSIL.